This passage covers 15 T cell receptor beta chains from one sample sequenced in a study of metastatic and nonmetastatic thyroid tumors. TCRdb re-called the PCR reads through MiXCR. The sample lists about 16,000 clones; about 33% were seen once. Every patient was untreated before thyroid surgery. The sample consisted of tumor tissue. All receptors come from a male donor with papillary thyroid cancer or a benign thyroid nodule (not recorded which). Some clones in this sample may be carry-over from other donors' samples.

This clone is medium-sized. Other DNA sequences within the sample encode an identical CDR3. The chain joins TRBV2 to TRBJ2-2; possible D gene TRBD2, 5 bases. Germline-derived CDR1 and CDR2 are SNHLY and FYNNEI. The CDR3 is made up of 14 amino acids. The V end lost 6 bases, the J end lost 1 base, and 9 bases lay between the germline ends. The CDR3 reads CASSIRENTGELFF. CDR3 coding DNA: TGTGCCAGCAGCATCCGGGAGAACACCGGGGAGCTGTTTTTT.

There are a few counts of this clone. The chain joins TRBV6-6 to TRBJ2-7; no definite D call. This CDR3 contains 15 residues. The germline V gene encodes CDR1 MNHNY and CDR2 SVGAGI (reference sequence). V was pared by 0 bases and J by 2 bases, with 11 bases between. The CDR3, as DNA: TGTGCCAGCAGTTACTCGATCGTCCCGACCTACGAGCAGTACTTC. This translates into CASSYSIVPTYEQYF.

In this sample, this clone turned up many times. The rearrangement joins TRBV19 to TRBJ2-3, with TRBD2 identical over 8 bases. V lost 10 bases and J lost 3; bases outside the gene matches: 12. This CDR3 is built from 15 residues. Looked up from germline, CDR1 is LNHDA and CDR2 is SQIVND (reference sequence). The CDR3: CATRPGGGLTDTQYF. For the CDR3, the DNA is TGTGCCACCCGACCCGGGGGGGGCTTGACAGATACGCAGTATTTT. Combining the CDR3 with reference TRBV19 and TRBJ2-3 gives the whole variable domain DGGITQSPKYLFRKEGQNVTLSCEQNLNHDAMYWYRQDPGQGLRLIYYSQIVNDFQKGDIAEGYSVSREKKESFPLTVTSAQKNPTAFYLCATRPGGGLTDTQYFGPGTRLTVL.

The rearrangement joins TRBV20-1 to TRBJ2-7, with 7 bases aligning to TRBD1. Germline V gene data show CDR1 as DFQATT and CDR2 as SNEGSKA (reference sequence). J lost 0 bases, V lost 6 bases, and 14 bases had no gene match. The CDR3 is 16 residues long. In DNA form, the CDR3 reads TGCAGTGCCCCCAAAACCGGGACAGACTTCTCCTACGAGCAGTACTTC. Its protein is CSAPKTGTDFSYEQYF.

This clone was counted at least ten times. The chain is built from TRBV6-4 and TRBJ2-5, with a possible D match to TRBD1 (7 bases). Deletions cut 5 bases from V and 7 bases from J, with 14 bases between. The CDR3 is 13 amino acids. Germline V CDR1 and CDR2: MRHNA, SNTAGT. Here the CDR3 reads CASSMDQGGTQYF. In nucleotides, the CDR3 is TGTGCCAGCAGTATGGACCAGGGGGGGACCCAGTACTTC.

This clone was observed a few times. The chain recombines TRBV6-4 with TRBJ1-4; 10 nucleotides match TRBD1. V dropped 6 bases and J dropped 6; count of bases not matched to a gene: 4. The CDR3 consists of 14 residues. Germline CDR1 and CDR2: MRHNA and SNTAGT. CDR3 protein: CASSPGTGDEKLFF. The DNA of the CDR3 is TGTGCCAGCAGCCCCGGGACAGGGGATGAAAAACTGTTTTTT.

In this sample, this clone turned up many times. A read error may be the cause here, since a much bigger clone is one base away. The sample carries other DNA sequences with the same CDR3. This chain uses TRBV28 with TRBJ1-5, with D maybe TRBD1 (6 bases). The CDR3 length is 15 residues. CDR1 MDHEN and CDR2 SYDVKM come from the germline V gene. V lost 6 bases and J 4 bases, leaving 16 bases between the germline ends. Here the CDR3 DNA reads TGTGCCAGCAGCTTAGCGGGGGCGCGGAATCAGCCCCAGCATTTT. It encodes CASSLAGARNQPQHF.

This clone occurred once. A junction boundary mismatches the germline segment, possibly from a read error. CDR3 nucleotides: TGTCCCAGCAGTTTACGGGTACACCATTCAGCGACCCAGTACTTC. It translates to CPSSLRVHHSATQYF. The genes are TRBV6-2 or TRBV6-3 and TRBJ2-5; no definite D call. The germline gives CDR1 MNHEY, CDR2 SVGEGT. The CDR3 totals 15 residues.

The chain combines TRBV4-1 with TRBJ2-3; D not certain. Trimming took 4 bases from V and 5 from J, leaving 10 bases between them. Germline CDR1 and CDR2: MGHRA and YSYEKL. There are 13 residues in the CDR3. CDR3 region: CASSRDSLDTQYF. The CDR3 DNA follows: TGCGCCAGCAGCCGAGACTCCCTAGATACGCAGTATTTT.

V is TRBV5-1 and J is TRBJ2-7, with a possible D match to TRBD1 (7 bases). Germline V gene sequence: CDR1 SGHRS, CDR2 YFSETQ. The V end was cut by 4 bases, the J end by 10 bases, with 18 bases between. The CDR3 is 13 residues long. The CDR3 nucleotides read TGCGCCAGCAGCCTCAGGGGGGACTTCAGCCAGTACTTC. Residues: CASSLRGDFSQYF.

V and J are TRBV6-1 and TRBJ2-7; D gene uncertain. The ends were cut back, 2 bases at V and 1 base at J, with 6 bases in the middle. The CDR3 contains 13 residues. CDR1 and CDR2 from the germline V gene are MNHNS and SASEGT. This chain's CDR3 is CASSETRSYEQYF. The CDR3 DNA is TGTGCCAGCAGTGAAACACGTTCCTACGAGCAGTACTTC.

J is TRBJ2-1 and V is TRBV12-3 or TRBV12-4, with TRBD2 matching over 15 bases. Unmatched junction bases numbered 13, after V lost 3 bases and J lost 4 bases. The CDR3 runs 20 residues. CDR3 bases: TGTGCCAGCAGTTTCACTGCGGGTGGACTAGCGGGGGGGCGTTACAATGAGCAGTTCTTC. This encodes CASSFTAGGLAGGRYNEQFF.

The CDR3 DNA reads as TGTGCCAGCAAGTGGGGGGACACTGAAGCTTTCTTT. It yields the protein CASKWGDTEAFF. The chain is built from TRBV28 and TRBJ1-1, with D perhaps matching TRBD1 (5 bases). CDR3 length equals 12 residues. Between the trimmed V and J ends, which lost 7 bases and 3 bases, there was a span of 9 bases. The V gene's germline CDR1 is MDHEN and CDR2 SYDVKM. The full variable domain, in which reference TRBV28 and TRBJ1-1 provide the parts outside the CDR3, is DVKVTQSSRYLVKRTGEKVFLECVQDMDHENMFWYRQDPGLGLRLIYFSYDVKMKEKGDIPEGYSVSREKKERFSLILESASTNQTSMYLCASKWGDTEAFFGQGTRLTVV.

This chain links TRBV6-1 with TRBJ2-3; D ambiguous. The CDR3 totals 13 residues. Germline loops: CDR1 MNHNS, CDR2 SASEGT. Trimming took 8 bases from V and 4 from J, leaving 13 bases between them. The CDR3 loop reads CASRSSEADTQYF. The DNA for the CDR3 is TGTGCCAGCCGGTCAAGCGAAGCAGATACGCAGTATTTT.

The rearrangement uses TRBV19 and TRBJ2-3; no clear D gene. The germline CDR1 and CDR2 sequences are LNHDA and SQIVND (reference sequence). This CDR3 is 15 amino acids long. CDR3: CDLKVGDFSTDTQYF. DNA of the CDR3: TGTGACCTTAAGGTCGGAGATTTTAGCACAGATACGCAGTATTTT.